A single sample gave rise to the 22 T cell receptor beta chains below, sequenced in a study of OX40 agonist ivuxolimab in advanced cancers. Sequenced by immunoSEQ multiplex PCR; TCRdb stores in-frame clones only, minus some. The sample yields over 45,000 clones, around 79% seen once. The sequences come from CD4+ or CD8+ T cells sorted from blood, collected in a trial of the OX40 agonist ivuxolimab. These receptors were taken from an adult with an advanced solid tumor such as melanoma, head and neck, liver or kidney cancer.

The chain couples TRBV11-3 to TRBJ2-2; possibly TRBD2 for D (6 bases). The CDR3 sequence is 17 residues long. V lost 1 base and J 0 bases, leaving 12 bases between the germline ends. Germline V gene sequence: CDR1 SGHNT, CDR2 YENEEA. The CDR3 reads CASSLGGRGANTGELFF. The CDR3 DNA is TGTGCCAGCAGCTTAGGAGGGCGGGGCGCGAACACCGGGGAGCTGTTTTTT.

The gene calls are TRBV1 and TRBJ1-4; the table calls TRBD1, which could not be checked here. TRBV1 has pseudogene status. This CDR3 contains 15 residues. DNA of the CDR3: TGCACCAGCAGCCATCGGAAGGGGGAAAATGAAAAACTGTTTTTT. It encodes CTSSHRKGENEKLFF.

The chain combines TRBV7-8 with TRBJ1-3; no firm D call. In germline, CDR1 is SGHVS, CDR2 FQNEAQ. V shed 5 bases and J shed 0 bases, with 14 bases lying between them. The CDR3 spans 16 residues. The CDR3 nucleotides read TGTGCCAGCAGCATCCAACTTGTCCGCTCTGGAAACACCATATATTTT. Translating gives CASSIQLVRSGNTIYF.

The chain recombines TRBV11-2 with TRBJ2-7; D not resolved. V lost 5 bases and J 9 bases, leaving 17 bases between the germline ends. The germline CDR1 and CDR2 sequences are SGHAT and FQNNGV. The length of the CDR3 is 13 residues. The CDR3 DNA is TGTGCCAGCAGCCCTCCTGTTAGCATCGGGCAGTACTTC. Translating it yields CASSPPVSIGQYF.

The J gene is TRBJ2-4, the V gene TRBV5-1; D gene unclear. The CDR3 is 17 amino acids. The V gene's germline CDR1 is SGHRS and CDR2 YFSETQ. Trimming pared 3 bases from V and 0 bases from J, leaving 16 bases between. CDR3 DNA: TGCGCCAGCAGCTCCTACTACACTATACTAGCCAAAAACATTCAGTACTTC. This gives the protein CASSSYYTILAKNIQYF.

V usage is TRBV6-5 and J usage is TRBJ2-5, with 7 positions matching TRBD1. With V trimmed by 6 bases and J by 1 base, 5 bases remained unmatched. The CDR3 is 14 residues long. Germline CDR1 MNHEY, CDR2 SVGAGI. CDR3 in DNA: TGTGCCAGCAGAATAACAGGGGCCCAAGAGACCCAGTACTTC. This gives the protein CASRITGAQETQYF.

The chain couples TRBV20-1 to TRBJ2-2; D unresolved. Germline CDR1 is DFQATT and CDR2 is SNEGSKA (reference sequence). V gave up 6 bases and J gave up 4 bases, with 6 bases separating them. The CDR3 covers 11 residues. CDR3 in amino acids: CSAKTTGELFF. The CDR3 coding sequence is TGCAGTGCCAAAACCACCGGGGAGCTGTTTTTT.

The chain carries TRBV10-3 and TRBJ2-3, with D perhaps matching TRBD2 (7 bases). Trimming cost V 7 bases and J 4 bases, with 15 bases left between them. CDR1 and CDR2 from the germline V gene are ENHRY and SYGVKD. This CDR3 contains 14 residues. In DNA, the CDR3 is TGTGCCATCACTCAAGGGGGGGGATCAGATACGCAGTATTTT. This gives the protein CAITQGGGSDTQYF.

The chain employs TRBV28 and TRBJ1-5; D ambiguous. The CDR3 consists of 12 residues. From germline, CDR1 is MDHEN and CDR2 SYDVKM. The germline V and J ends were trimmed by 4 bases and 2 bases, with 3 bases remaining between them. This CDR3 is CASSYGNQPQHF. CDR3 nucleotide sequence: TGTGCCAGCAGTTACGGCAATCAGCCCCAGCATTTT.

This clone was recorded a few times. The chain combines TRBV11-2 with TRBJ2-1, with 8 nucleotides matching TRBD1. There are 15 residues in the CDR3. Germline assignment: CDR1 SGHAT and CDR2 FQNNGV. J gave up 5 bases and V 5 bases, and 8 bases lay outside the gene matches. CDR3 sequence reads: CASSRGQGVNNEQFF. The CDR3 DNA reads TGTGCCAGCAGCCGCGGACAGGGAGTAAACAATGAGCAGTTCTTC.

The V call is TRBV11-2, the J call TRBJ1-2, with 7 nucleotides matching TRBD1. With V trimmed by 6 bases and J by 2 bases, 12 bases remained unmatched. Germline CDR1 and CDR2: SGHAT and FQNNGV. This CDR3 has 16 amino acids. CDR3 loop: CASRPRGGTANYGYTF. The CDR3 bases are TGTGCCAGCAGGCCTAGGGGTGGGACAGCCAACTATGGCTACACCTTC.

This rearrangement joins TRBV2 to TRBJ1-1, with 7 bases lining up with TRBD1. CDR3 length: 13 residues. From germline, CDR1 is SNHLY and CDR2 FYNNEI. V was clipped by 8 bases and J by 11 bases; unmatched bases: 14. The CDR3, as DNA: TGTGCCAGCTCTGACAGGGTGTTGGTTGGGGCTTTCTTT. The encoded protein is CASSDRVLVGAFF.

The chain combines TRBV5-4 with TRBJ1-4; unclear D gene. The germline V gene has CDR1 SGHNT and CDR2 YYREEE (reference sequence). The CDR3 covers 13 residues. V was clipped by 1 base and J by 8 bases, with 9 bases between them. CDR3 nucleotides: TGTGCCAGCAGCTTGATTTTGGGGGAAAAACTGTTTTTT. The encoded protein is CASSLILGEKLFF.

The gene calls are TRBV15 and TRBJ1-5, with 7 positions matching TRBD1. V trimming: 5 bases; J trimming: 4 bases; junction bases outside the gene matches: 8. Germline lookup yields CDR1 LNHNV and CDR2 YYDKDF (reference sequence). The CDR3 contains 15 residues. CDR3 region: CATSRLQGRNQPQHF. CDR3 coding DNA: TGTGCCACCAGCCGCCTACAGGGGCGGAATCAGCCCCAGCATTTT.

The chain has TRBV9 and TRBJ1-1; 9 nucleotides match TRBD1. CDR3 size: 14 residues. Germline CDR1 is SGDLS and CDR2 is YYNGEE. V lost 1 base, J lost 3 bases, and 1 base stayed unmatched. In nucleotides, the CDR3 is TGTGCCAGCAGCGTATGGGACAGGGACACTGAAGCTTTCTTT. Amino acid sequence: CASSVWDRDTEAFF.

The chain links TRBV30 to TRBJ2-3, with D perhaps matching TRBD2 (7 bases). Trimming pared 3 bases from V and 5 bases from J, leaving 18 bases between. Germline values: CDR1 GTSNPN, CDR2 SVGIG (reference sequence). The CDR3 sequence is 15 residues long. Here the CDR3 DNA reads TGTGCCTGGAGGAGATTACGGGGGGCGAGAGATACGCAGTATTTT. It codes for CAWRRLRGARDTQYF.

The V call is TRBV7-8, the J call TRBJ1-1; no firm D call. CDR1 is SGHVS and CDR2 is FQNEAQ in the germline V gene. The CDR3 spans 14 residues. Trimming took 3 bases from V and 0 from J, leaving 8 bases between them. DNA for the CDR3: TGTGCCAGCAGCTTCCTCAGGATGAACACTGAAGCTTTCTTT. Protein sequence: CASSFLRMNTEAFF. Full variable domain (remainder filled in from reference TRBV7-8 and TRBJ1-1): GAGVSQSPRYKVAKRGQDVALRCDPISGHVSLFWYQQALGQGPEFLTYFQNEAQLDKSGLPSDRFFAERPEGSVSTLKIQRTQQEDSAVYLCASSFLRMNTEAFFGQGTRLTVV.

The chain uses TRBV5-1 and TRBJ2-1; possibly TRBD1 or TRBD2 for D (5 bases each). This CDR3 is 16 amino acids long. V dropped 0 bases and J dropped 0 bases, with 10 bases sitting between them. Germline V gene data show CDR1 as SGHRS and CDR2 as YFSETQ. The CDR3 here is CASSLGRDRSYNEQFF. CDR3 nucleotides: TGCGCCAGCAGCTTGGGTCGGGACCGCTCCTACAATGAGCAGTTCTTC.

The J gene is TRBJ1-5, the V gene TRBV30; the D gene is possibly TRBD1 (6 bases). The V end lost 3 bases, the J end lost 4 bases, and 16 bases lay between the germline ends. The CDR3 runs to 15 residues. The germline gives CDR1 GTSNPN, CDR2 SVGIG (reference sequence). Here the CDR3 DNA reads TGTGCCTGGAGAGAACAGGGAGGTACTAATCAGCCCCAGCATTTT. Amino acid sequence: CAWREQGGTNQPQHF.

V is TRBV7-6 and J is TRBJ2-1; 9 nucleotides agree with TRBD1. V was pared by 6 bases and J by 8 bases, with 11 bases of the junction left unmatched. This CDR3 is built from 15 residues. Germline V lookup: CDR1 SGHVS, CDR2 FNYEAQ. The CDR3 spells CASRAGTGWFDEQFF. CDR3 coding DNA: TGTGCCAGCAGAGCCGGGACAGGGTGGTTTGATGAGCAGTTCTTC. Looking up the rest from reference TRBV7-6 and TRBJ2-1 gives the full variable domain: GAGVSQSPRYKVTKRGQDVALRCDPISGHVSLYWYRQALGQGPEFLTYFNYEAQQDKSGLPNDRFSAERPEGSISTLTIQRTEQRDSAMYRCASRAGTGWFDEQFFGPGTRLTVL.

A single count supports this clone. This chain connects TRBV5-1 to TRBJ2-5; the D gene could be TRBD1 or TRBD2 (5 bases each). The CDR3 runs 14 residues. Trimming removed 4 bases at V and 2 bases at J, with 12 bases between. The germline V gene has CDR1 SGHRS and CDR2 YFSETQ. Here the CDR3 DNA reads TGCGCCAGCAGCCTACCGGGACGGCAAGAGACCCAGTACTTC. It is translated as CASSLPGRQETQYF.

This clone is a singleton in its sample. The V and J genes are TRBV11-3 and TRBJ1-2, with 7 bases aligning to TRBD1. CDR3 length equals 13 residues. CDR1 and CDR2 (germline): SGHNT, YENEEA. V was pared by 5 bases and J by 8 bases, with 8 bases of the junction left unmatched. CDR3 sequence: CASSPYTGDGYTF. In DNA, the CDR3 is TGTGCCAGCAGCCCCTATACAGGGGACGGCTACACCTTC.